Listed below are T cell receptor beta chains from one sample, sequenced in a study of T cell changes during pregnancy in multiple sclerosis. The table came from immunoSEQ multiplex PCR; TCRdb's copy has only in-frame clones and leaves some out. The sample shows around 63,000 clones, 80% to 95% of them seen only once. Sequences were derived from CD8+ T cells from peripheral blood mononuclear cells, sampled in the third trimester of pregnancy. Receptors originate from a female donor in good health, enrolled as a control in a pregnancy study. Each CDR3 is given with its conserved first and last residue. A D gene is named only where the DNA matches it firmly. Expanded clones are given a class, and other clones once, few, many or no size at all.

j_call: TRBJ1-1
v_call: TRBV11-2
clone_size: once
d_call: .
cdr3_aa: CASTFWNTEAFF
cdr3_nt: TGTGCCAGCACCTTCTGGAACACTGAAGCTTTCTTT

j_call: TRBJ2-5
v_call: TRBV5-1
clone_size: .
d_call: TRBD1
cdr3_aa: CASSSRDRGHSQETQYF
cdr3_nt: TGCGCCAGCAGCTCTCGAGACAGGGGGCATAGCCAAGAGACCCAGTACTTC

j_call: TRBJ1-3
v_call: TRBV4-2
clone_size: .
d_call: TRBD1
cdr3_aa: CASSQDKPGGFGNTIYF
cdr3_nt: TGTGCCAGCAGCCAAGACAAGCCAGGGGGCTTTGGAAACACCATATATTTT

j_call: TRBJ1-1
v_call: TRBV10-3
clone_size: once
d_call: TRBD1
cdr3_aa: CAISVRQGPMNTEAFF
cdr3_nt: TGTGCCATCAGCGTCCGACAGGGTCCCATGAACACTGAAGCTTTCTTT

j_call: TRBJ2-1
v_call: TRBV6-1
clone_size: .
d_call: TRBD2
cdr3_aa: CASSESAGGPVRNEQFF
cdr3_nt: TGTGCCAGCAGTGAATCAGCGGGGGGGCCTGTGAGGAATGAGCAGTTCTTC

j_call: TRBJ2-2
v_call: TRBV4-3
clone_size: .
d_call: TRBD2
cdr3_aa: CASSQGLAGGTNTGELFF
cdr3_nt: TGCGCCAGCAGCCAGGGACTAGCGGGGGGGACGAACACCGGGGAGCTGTTTTTT

j_call: TRBJ1-3
v_call: TRBV6-1
clone_size: few
d_call: .
cdr3_aa: CASSEEDSSGNTIYF
cdr3_nt: TGTGCCAGCAGTGAAGAGGACAGCTCTGGAAACACCATATATTTT

j_call: TRBJ1-5
v_call: TRBV27
clone_size: .
d_call: TRBD1
cdr3_aa: CASSPLGTGQYSNQPQHF
cdr3_nt: TGTGCCAGCAGTCCCCTCGGGACAGGGCAATATAGCAATCAGCCCCAGCATTTT

j_call: TRBJ2-1
v_call: TRBV7-6
clone_size: few
d_call: TRBD2
cdr3_aa: CASSLASGGEAYNEQFF
cdr3_nt: TGTGCCAGCAGCTTAGCAAGCGGGGGGGAGGCCTACAATGAGCAGTTCTTC

j_call: TRBJ2-1
v_call: TRBV9
clone_size: .
d_call: TRBD2
cdr3_aa: CASSPRRGLAGGTSSYNEQFF
cdr3_nt: TGTGCCAGCAGCCCCCGTCGGGGACTAGCGGGGGGAACAAGCTCCTACAATGAGCAGTTCTTC

j_call: TRBJ1-2
v_call: TRBV6-5
clone_size: .
d_call: .
cdr3_aa: CASSYSRRNAYGYTF
cdr3_nt: TGTGCCAGCAGTTACTCGAGAAGAAATGCCTATGGCTACACCTTC

j_call: TRBJ1-4
v_call: TRBV6-5
clone_size: .
d_call: .
cdr3_aa: CASSYRTLATGEKLFF
cdr3_nt: TGTGCCAGCAGTTACAGGACACTTGCAACAGGTGAAAAACTGTTTTTT

j_call: TRBJ1-2
v_call: TRBV29-1
clone_size: .
d_call: .
cdr3_aa: CSVEVRTGYTF
cdr3_nt: TGCAGCGTTGAAGTGCGTACTGGCTACACCTTC

j_call: TRBJ1-1
v_call: TRBV27
clone_size: .
d_call: .
cdr3_aa: CASLRNTEAFF
cdr3_nt: TGTGCCAGCTTGCGGAACACTGAAGCTTTCTTT

j_call: TRBJ1-1
v_call: TRBV7-8
clone_size: .
d_call: .
cdr3_aa: CASSAHQGAEAFF
cdr3_nt: TGTGCCAGCAGCGCCCATCAGGGCGCTGAAGCTTTCTTT

j_call: TRBJ2-2
v_call: TRBV9
clone_size: .
d_call: .
cdr3_aa: CASNRAPDTGELFF
cdr3_nt: TGTGCCAGCAACAGGGCCCCCGACACCGGGGAGCTGTTTTTT

j_call: TRBJ2-2
v_call: TRBV30
clone_size: few
d_call: TRBD1
cdr3_aa: CAWSDPGQVTGELFF
cdr3_nt: TGTGCCTGGAGTGACCCGGGACAGGTCACCGGGGAGCTGTTTTTT

j_call: TRBJ1-2
v_call: TRBV9
clone_size: .
d_call: TRBD1
cdr3_aa: CASSVGRQGFGYGYTF
cdr3_nt: TGTGCCAGCAGCGTAGGTAGACAGGGGTTCGGGTATGGCTACACCTTC

j_call: TRBJ1-4
v_call: TRBV7-8
clone_size: .
d_call: .
cdr3_aa: CASSYRSSEEKLFF
cdr3_nt: TGTGCCAGCAGCTACAGGTCTTCGGAGGAAAAACTGTTTTTT

j_call: TRBJ2-7
v_call: TRBV29-1
clone_size: .
d_call: TRBD1
cdr3_aa: CSAGQGVSSYEQYF
cdr3_nt: TGCAGCGCCGGACAGGGGGTTTCCTCCTACGAGCAGTACTTC

j_call: TRBJ1-1
v_call: TRBV7-9
clone_size: .
d_call: .
cdr3_aa: CASSLISTMNTEAFF
cdr3_nt: TGTGCCAGCAGCTTGATATCAACAATGAACACTGAAGCTTTCTTT

j_call: TRBJ2-2
v_call: TRBV15
clone_size: .
d_call: TRBD1
cdr3_aa: CATSRGQGGNTGELFF
cdr3_nt: TGTGCCACCAGCAGAGGACAGGGCGGGAACACCGGGGAGCTGTTTTTT

j_call: TRBJ1-2
v_call: TRBV4-3
clone_size: once
d_call: .
cdr3_aa: CASSQETDPNYGYTF
cdr3_nt: TGCGCCAGCAGCCAAGAGACAGACCCTAACTATGGCTACACCTTC

j_call: TRBJ2-7
v_call: TRBV5-8
clone_size: .
d_call: .
cdr3_aa: CASSYPSQLNSYEQYF
cdr3_nt: TGTGCCAGCAGCTATCCTTCACAGCTAAACTCCTACGAGCAGTACTTC

j_call: TRBJ2-1
v_call: TRBV7-9
clone_size: .
d_call: TRBD2
cdr3_aa: CASSFEAGREQFF
cdr3_nt: TGTGCCAGCAGTTTCGAAGCGGGAAGGGAGCAGTTCTTC

j_call: TRBJ2-5
v_call: TRBV7-9
clone_size: .
d_call: .
cdr3_aa: CASSLGGSAETQYF
cdr3_nt: TGTGCCAGCAGCTTAGGAGGGTCTGCAGAGACCCAGTACTTC

j_call: TRBJ2-5
v_call: TRBV20-1
clone_size: .
d_call: .
cdr3_aa: CSARTLGSRYF
cdr3_nt: TGCAGTGCTAGAACCCTGGGGAGTAGGTACTTC

j_call: TRBJ2-1
v_call: TRBV2
clone_size: .
d_call: TRBD2
cdr3_aa: CAIRLAGDYNEQFF
cdr3_nt: TGTGCCATCCGACTAGCGGGGGACTACAATGAGCAGTTCTTC

j_call: TRBJ2-3
v_call: TRBV10-2
clone_size: .
d_call: .
cdr3_aa: CASSGPQGAWTGTDTQYF
cdr3_nt: TGCGCCAGCAGTGGCCCCCAAGGGGCTTGGACGGGCACAGATACGCAGTATTTT

j_call: TRBJ1-1
v_call: TRBV5-4
clone_size: .
d_call: .
cdr3_aa: CASSLQAEAFF
cdr3_nt: TGTGCCAGCAGCCTCCAGGCTGAAGCTTTCTTT

j_call: TRBJ1-4
v_call: TRBV14
clone_size: .
d_call: .
cdr3_aa: CASSQEVITGLNEKLFF
cdr3_nt: TGTGCCAGCAGCCAAGAAGTTATAACAGGCCTCAATGAAAAACTGTTTTTT

j_call: TRBJ2-3
v_call: TRBV6-4
clone_size: few
d_call: TRBD2
cdr3_aa: CASSEAGGNTDTQYF
cdr3_nt: TGTGCCAGCAGTGAGGCGGGGGGAAACACAGATACGCAGTATTTT

j_call: TRBJ1-5
v_call: TRBV28
clone_size: .
d_call: .
cdr3_aa: CASSPRTATYSNQPQHF
cdr3_nt: TGTGCCAGCAGTCCCCGGACAGCAACTTATAGCAATCAGCCCCAGCATTTT

j_call: TRBJ1-2
v_call: TRBV19
clone_size: once
d_call: TRBD1
cdr3_aa: CASSMDRESISRGYTF
cdr3_nt: TGTGCCAGTAGTATGGACAGGGAGTCGATATCCAGGGGCTACACCTTC

j_call: TRBJ2-7
v_call: TRBV30
clone_size: .
d_call: TRBD1
cdr3_aa: CAWSEGTGNYEQYF
cdr3_nt: TGTGCCTGGAGTGAAGGGACAGGGAACTACGAGCAGTACTTC

j_call: TRBJ2-1
v_call: TRBV7-9
clone_size: .
d_call: TRBD2
cdr3_aa: CASSLGERGGHEQFF
cdr3_nt: TGTGCCAGCAGCTTAGGGGAGCGGGGGGGCCATGAGCAGTTCTTC

j_call: TRBJ2-3
v_call: TRBV6-1
clone_size: .
d_call: TRBD1
cdr3_aa: CASSTSRQGADTQYF
cdr3_nt: TGTGCCAGCAGTACCTCAAGACAGGGGGCTGATACGCAGTATTTT

j_call: TRBJ2-5
v_call: TRBV11-2
clone_size: .
d_call: TRBD2
cdr3_aa: CASSRRGGGALETQYF
cdr3_nt: TGTGCCAGCAGCCGTCGGGGCGGGGGGGCGTTAGAGACCCAGTACTTC

j_call: TRBJ2-7
v_call: TRBV7-9
clone_size: .
d_call: .
cdr3_aa: CASSYLRGGGTIEQYF
cdr3_nt: TGTGCCAGCAGCTACCTAAGGGGTGGGGGGACGATCGAGCAGTACTTC

j_call: TRBJ1-2
v_call: TRBV6-6
clone_size: once
d_call: .
cdr3_aa: CASSPDSSNYGYTF
cdr3_nt: TGTGCCAGCAGTCCGGACAGTTCTAACTATGGCTACACCTTC

j_call: TRBJ1-6
v_call: TRBV2
clone_size: .
d_call: TRBD1
cdr3_aa: CASKDRAGDSPLHF
cdr3_nt: TGTGCCAGCAAAGACAGGGCTGGCGATTCACCCCTCCACTTT

j_call: TRBJ1-2
v_call: TRBV29-1
clone_size: .
d_call: .
cdr3_aa: CSVEATGTHGYTF
cdr3_nt: TGCAGCGTTGAAGCAACCGGGACACATGGCTACACCTTC

j_call: TRBJ1-1
v_call: TRBV27
clone_size: once
d_call: TRBD1
cdr3_aa: CASSPGTGVGRGTEAFF
cdr3_nt: TGTGCCAGCAGTCCCGGGACAGGGGTCGGGCGCGGCACTGAAGCTTTCTTT

j_call: TRBJ1-2
v_call: TRBV14
clone_size: .
d_call: TRBD1
cdr3_aa: CASSQDSSGGLNYGYTF
cdr3_nt: TGTGCCAGCAGCCAAGATTCTTCAGGGGGTTTGAACTATGGCTACACCTTC

j_call: TRBJ2-5
v_call: TRBV13
clone_size: .
d_call: TRBD2
cdr3_aa: CASSFRGGGGETQYF
cdr3_nt: TGTGCCAGCAGCTTCCGGGGGGGAGGTGGAGAGACCCAGTACTTC

j_call: TRBJ1-1
v_call: TRBV7-9
clone_size: few
d_call: .
cdr3_aa: CASFSLDRNTEAFF
cdr3_nt: TGTGCCAGCTTCTCCCTTGACAGGAACACTGAAGCTTTCTTT

j_call: TRBJ2-5
v_call: TRBV5-1
clone_size: .
d_call: .
cdr3_aa: CASSPLANQETQYF
cdr3_nt: TGCGCCAGCAGCCCCTTGGCCAACCAAGAGACCCAGTACTTC

j_call: TRBJ2-2
v_call: TRBV5-4
clone_size: .
d_call: TRBD1
cdr3_aa: CASSGAGQGYTGELFF
cdr3_nt: TGTGCCAGCAGCGGGGCCGGACAGGGTTACACCGGGGAGCTGTTTTTT

j_call: TRBJ1-1
v_call: TRBV7-3
clone_size: .
d_call: TRBD1
cdr3_aa: CASSPTGGADTEAFF
cdr3_nt: TGTGCCAGCAGCCCGACAGGGGGCGCAGACACTGAAGCTTTCTTT

j_call: TRBJ2-7
v_call: TRBV13
clone_size: .
d_call: TRBD2
cdr3_aa: CASSLGSSGGSYEQYF
cdr3_nt: TGTGCCAGCAGCTTAGGTAGTAGCGGGGGTTCCTACGAGCAGTACTTC

j_call: TRBJ1-1
v_call: TRBV6-4
clone_size: .
d_call: .
cdr3_aa: CASRGGASDTEAFF
cdr3_nt: TGTGCCAGCAGGGGGGGGGCTTCGGACACTGAAGCTTTCTTT

j_call: TRBJ1-2
v_call: TRBV5-1
clone_size: .
d_call: .
cdr3_aa: CASSGGADGYTF
cdr3_nt: TGCGCCAGCTCCGGAGGGGCTGACGGCTACACCTTC

j_call: TRBJ2-2
v_call: TRBV4-1
clone_size: .
d_call: TRBD1
cdr3_aa: CASSQAGTANTGELFF
cdr3_nt: TGCGCCAGCAGCCAGGCCGGGACAGCGAACACCGGGGAGCTGTTTTTT

j_call: TRBJ2-1
v_call: TRBV27
clone_size: .
d_call: .
cdr3_aa: CASRGQYPLDEQFF
cdr3_nt: TGTGCCAGCAGAGGACAGTACCCCCTCGATGAGCAGTTCTTC

j_call: TRBJ2-5
v_call: TRBV18
clone_size: .
d_call: TRBD2
cdr3_aa: CASSPGTSGDWYQETQYF
cdr3_nt: TGTGCCAGCTCACCAGGGACTAGCGGGGACTGGTACCAAGAGACCCAGTACTTC

j_call: TRBJ2-1
v_call: TRBV25-1
clone_size: .
d_call: TRBD2
cdr3_aa: CASSDHSGEVYNEQFF
cdr3_nt: TGTGCCAGCAGTGACCATAGCGGGGAAGTTTACAATGAGCAGTTCTTC